Following are 17 T cell receptor beta chains from one sample sequenced in a study of T-cell memory formation after mild COVID-19. TCRdb ran MiXCR on the 5' RACE reads and lists one entry per CDR3 protein. Of approximately 260,000 distinct CDR3 sequences listed, approximately 16% are singletons. The sample consisted of PBMCs or a T cell subset sorted from them (not recorded which). All receptors derive from a man between 18 and 35 years old who had mild COVID-19 (a few samples of this study predate the infection). Cell type and time point are not known.

This clonotype was counted between two and nine times. The chain has TRBV3-1 and TRBJ1-1; possible D gene TRBD1, 5 bases. Germline loops: CDR1 LGHDT, CDR2 YNNKEL (reference sequence). With 0 bases removed from V and 4 bases from J, the gap between germline ends came to 9 bases. CDR3 length: 14 amino acids. Here the CDR3 DNA reads TGTGCCAGCAGCCAAGAAAGGCAGGGCACTGAAGCTTTCTTT. Protein product: CASSQERQGTEAFF.

This clonotype was recorded a few times. V is TRBV27 and J is TRBJ1-5, with no clear D. Germline CDR1 reads MNHEY; CDR2 reads SMNVEV (reference sequence). The germline V and J ends were trimmed by 2 bases and 7 bases, with 12 bases remaining between them. The CDR3 runs 14 residues. The CDR3 sequence is CASSLNLPGQPQHF. The DNA of the CDR3 is TGTGCCAGCAGTTTAAACCTCCCGGGGCAGCCCCAGCATTTT.

This clonotype has a handful of counts. This chain uses TRBV5-5 with TRBJ2-3, with 14 bases matching TRBD2. The CDR3 is 17 amino acids. Trimming at V came to 0 bases and at J to 4 bases, leaving 4 bases not matched to a gene. The germline V gene has CDR1 SGHKS and CDR2 YYEKEE (reference sequence). The DNA of the CDR3 is TGTGCCAGCAGCTTGGTCCAGACTAGCGGGGGGGCAGATACGCAGTATTTT. Translating gives CASSLVQTSGGADTQYF.

This clonotype turned up a few times. The chain recombines TRBV5-1 with TRBJ2-7, with D possibly TRBD1 on 6 matching bases. V was cut by 4 bases and J by 6 bases, with 11 bases left in between. Germline CDR1 SGHRS, CDR2 YFSETQ. The CDR3 is 12 residues long. CDR3 nucleotides: TGCGCCAGCAGCCCCGGACAGACCGAGCAGTACTTC. This codes for CASSPGQTEQYF.

This sequence joins TRBV12-3 or TRBV12-4 and TRBJ1-5; D gene uncertain. The CDR3 has 13 residues. Between the trimmed V and J ends, which lost 3 bases and 2 bases, there was a span of 5 bases. The CDR3 is CASSLGRNQPQHF. The CDR3 nucleotides read TGTGCCAGCAGTTTGGGTCGCAATCAGCCCCAGCATTTT.

The CDR3 here is CASSFRGATYEQYV. CDR3 DNA sequence: TGTGCCAGCAGTTTCAGGGGGGCGACCTACGAGCAGTACGTC. The chain employs TRBV28 and TRBJ2-7; D is possibly TRBD1 (7 bases). Germline loops: CDR1 MDHEN, CDR2 SYDVKM. Trimming cost V 3 bases and J 2 bases, with 11 bases left between them. CDR3 length: 14 residues.

This clonotype was counted many times. CDR3 region: CASGWGFVNTEAFF. Here the CDR3 DNA reads TGTGCCAGCGGTTGGGGGTTCGTCAACACTGAAGCTTTCTTT. This sequence joins TRBV7-9 and TRBJ1-1; tentative D call: TRBD1 (5 bases). V was pared by 8 bases and J by 2 bases, with 15 bases between. CDR3 length: 14 amino acids. The V gene's germline CDR1 is SEHNR and CDR2 FQNEAQ (reference sequence).

This clonotype was detected only a few times. The V gene is TRBV29-1, the J gene TRBJ2-3, with 7 positions matching TRBD2. Germline V gives CDR1 SQVTM, CDR2 ANQGSEA. Trimming took 7 bases from V and 3 from J; bases not matched to a gene: 10. CDR3 length: 14 residues. The DNA for the CDR3 is TGCAGCGGGGGGAGGGCCGTTTCTACAGATACGCAGTATTTT. Translated, it gives CSGGRAVSTDTQYF.

This clonotype showed up just a few times. The rearrangement uses TRBV27 and TRBJ1-3, with D possibly TRBD1 on 5 matching bases. This CDR3 is 15 amino acids long. With 3 bases removed from V and 2 bases from J, the gap between germline ends came to 11 bases. The germline gives CDR1 MNHEY, CDR2 SMNVEV (reference sequence). CDR3 sequence (DNA): TGTGCCAGCAGTTTGGCAGGGTTGGCTGGAAACACCATATATTTT. This encodes CASSLAGLAGNTIYF.

Remarks on this clonotype: A much bigger clone sits one base away, suggesting this may be a read error. The genes are TRBV24-1 and TRBJ2-7; no firm D call. Germline CDR1 is KGHDR and CDR2 is SFDVKD. Deletions cut 7 bases from V and 3 bases from J, with 6 bases between. The CDR3 is 11 residues long. The CDR3 region is CATSQGYEQYF. The CDR3 DNA is TGTGCCACCAGCCAAGGCTACGAGCAGTACTTC.

This CDR3 is CATQGGGSPQPQHF. DNA for the CDR3: TGTGCCACCCAGGGAGGGGGGAGCCCTCAGCCCCAGCATTTT. The chain links TRBV28 to TRBJ1-5; perhaps TRBD1 as D (6 bases). The V end lost 10 bases, the J end lost 6 bases, and 19 bases lay between the germline ends. The CDR3 runs to 14 residues. Germline assignment: CDR1 MDHEN and CDR2 SYDVKM.

The table lists this clonotype with a count of one. The V call is TRBV4-3, the J call TRBJ2-1; 12 bases fit TRBD2. The CDR3 consists of 16 residues. V lost 1 base and J lost 9; bases outside the gene matches: 7. Germline V CDR1 and CDR2: LGHNA, YSLEER. The CDR3 loop is CASSQVLAGGPGEQFF. The DNA of the CDR3 is TGCGCCAGCAGCCAAGTTCTAGCGGGAGGGCCCGGTGAGCAGTTCTTC.

This clonotype was counted at least ten times. This chain links TRBV5-5 with TRBJ1-2; TRBD1 might be the D (6 bases). V lost 4 bases and J 4 bases, leaving 17 bases between the germline ends. The CDR3 consists of 15 residues. Germline assignment: CDR1 SGHKS and CDR2 YYEKEE (reference sequence). Here the CDR3 reads CASSLLNRAGYGYTF. The DNA of the CDR3 is TGTGCCAGCAGCCTTCTGAACAGGGCCGGCTATGGCTACACCTTC.

This clonotype was detected many times. The chain has TRBV4-3 and TRBJ2-5, with TRBD1 identical over 7 bases. Germline loops: CDR1 LGHNA, CDR2 YSLEER. The CDR3 has 15 amino acids. After removal of 3 bases from V and 5 bases from J, the junction contained 9 bases not matched to a gene. Here the CDR3 reads CASSQTGSSGETQYF. DNA for the CDR3: TGCGCCAGCAGCCAGACAGGGTCCTCCGGGGAGACCCAGTACTTC.

This clonotype was detected a few times. The chain is built from TRBV4-1 and TRBJ2-7; no reliable D call. Germline V gene sequence: CDR1 MGHRA, CDR2 YSYEKL. With 1 base removed from V and 2 bases from J, the gap between germline ends came to 9 bases. CDR3 size: 14 residues. CDR3 loop: CASSQGSRPYEQYV. The CDR3 nucleotides read TGCGCCAGCAGCCAAGGGTCCAGACCCTACGAGCAGTACGTC.

The V gene is TRBV21-1, the J gene TRBJ2-7; no check of the table's D call, TRBD2, against the DNA was made. TRBV21-1 is termed a pseudogene. The CDR3 is 12 residues long. In DNA, the CDR3 is TGTGCCACCGGGACTCCCTCCTACGAGCAGTACTTC. This encodes CATGTPSYEQYF.

The chain links TRBV20-1 to TRBJ1-2, with 8 positions matching TRBD1. This CDR3 is 15 amino acids long. Germline V gene lookup returns CDR1 DFQATT and CDR2 SNEGSKA (reference sequence). Losses at the gene ends were 3 bases for V and 3 bases for J; bases not matched to a gene: 9. The CDR3 nucleotides are TGCAGTGCTAGGCCTAGACAGGGGCTCGACTATGGCTACACCTTC. As protein: CSARPRQGLDYGYTF.